This section outlines one T cell receptor beta chain sequence together with its context. Clones were sequenced by immunoSEQ multiplex PCR, and TCRdb holds only the in-frame ones, with some missing. The sample lists some 330,000 clones, roughly 90% seen once, with 15% to 20% in the top ten. Trimming left V 1 base short and J 0 bases short, with 7 bases between. The CDR3 runs to 15 residues. Per the germline V gene, CDR1 is SGHTA and CDR2 is FQGNSA. The sample comes from a study of blood T cell repertoires in COVID-19. Sequencing was performed on PBMCs or T cells enriched from blood (not recorded which). This chain uses TRBV7-2 with TRBJ1-5; D call uncertain. This receptor was identified in a woman aged 30 to 39 who had recovered from COVID-19. The CDR3 sequence: CASSLVQNSNQPQHF. The DNA of the CDR3 is TGTGCCAGCAGCTTAGTACAGAATAGCAATCAGCCCCAGCATTTT.